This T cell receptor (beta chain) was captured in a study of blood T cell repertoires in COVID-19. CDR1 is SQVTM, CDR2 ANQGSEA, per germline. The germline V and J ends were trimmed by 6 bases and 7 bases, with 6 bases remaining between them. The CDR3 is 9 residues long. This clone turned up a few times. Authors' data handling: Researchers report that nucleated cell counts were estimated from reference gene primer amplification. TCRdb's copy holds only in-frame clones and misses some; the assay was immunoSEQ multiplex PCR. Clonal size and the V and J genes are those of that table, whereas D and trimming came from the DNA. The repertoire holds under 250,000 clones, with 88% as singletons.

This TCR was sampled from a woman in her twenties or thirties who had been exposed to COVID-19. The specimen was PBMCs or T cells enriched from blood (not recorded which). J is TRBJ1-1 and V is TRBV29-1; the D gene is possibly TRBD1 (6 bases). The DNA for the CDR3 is TGCAGCGTGGACAGTGAAGCTTTCTTT. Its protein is CSVDSEAFF. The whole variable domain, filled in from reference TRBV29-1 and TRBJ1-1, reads SAVISQKPSRDICQRGTSLTIQCQVDSQVTMMFWYRQQPGQSLTLIATANQGSEATYESGFVIDKFPISRPNLTFSTLTVSNMSPEDSSIYLCSVDSEAFFGQGTRLTVV.